A selection of T cell receptor beta chains follows, all from one sample in a study of shared clonotypes between healthy human individuals. TCRdb keeps only in-frame clones here, not all; method: immunoSEQ multiplex PCR. Of some 2,100,000 clones detected, roughly 91% appear once; the ten largest clones hold more than 1.5%. The sequenced sample was naive CD8+ T cells from PBMCs. The receptors were gathered from a young man in good health. Some clones in this sample may be carry-over from other donors' samples. Both conserved end residues are part of each CDR3. Size values are once, few and many counts, or a class for expanded clones, and some rows have none.

abundance: .
v_gene: TRBV28
len: 14
CDR3aa: CASSLGIGGTEAFF

abundance: .
v_gene: TRBV7-9
len: 14
CDR3aa: CASSLVDAQETQYF

abundance: .
v_gene: TRBV15
len: 16
CDR3aa: CATSRYRDSPYNEQFF

abundance: .
v_gene: TRBV19
len: 14
CDR3aa: CASSTTGGVFEAFF

abundance: once
v_gene: TRBV14
len: 16
CDR3aa: CASSSGLAWGTDTQYF

abundance: .
v_gene: TRBV6-6
len: 12
CDR3aa: CASSYGVREQYF

abundance: .
v_gene: TRBV11-2
len: 15
CDR3aa: CASSLEWDPQETQYF

abundance: .
v_gene: TRBV6-5
len: 15
CDR3aa: CASRPRASGDNEQFF

abundance: .
v_gene: TRBV23-1
len: 17
CDR3aa: CASSQYESRRGFYEQYF

abundance: .
v_gene: TRBV5-6
len: 12
CDR3aa: CASSLGTRTQYF

abundance: .
v_gene: TRBV9
len: 19
CDR3aa: CASSVGGSPTWSSYNEQFF

abundance: .
v_gene: TRBV7-6
len: 14
CDR3aa: CASSFLASKETQYF

abundance: .
v_gene: TRBV5-5
len: 18
CDR3aa: CASSLILGRRGRSYEQYF

abundance: .
v_gene: TRBV10-3
len: 18
CDR3aa: CAISESSIRGASTGELFF

abundance: .
v_gene: TRBV27
len: 14
CDR3aa: CASSLRDRDYEQYF

abundance: .
v_gene: TRBV7-9
len: 15
CDR3aa: CASSQDGDGANVLTF

abundance: .
v_gene: TRBV19
len: 14
CDR3aa: CATGQGTDTGELFF

abundance: .
v_gene: TRBV25-1
len: 16
CDR3aa: CASIPPQGESNYGYTF

abundance: .
v_gene: TRBV9
len: 15
CDR3aa: CASSDGRGLNTEAFF

abundance: .
v_gene: TRBV6-1
len: 15
CDR3aa: CASSEGRESGNTIYF

abundance: .
v_gene: TRBV28
len: 13
CDR3aa: CASSSESSYEQYF

abundance: .
v_gene: TRBV5-1
len: 16
CDR3aa: CASSPGTSGMLNEQFF

abundance: .
v_gene: TRBV7-3
len: 15
CDR3aa: CASSPAGGTGNTIYF

abundance: .
v_gene: TRBV19
len: 17
CDR3aa: CASSVGLGAFGPETQYF

abundance: .
v_gene: TRBV27
len: 13
CDR3aa: CASSLSRGYEQYF

abundance: .
v_gene: TRBV5-4
len: 13
CDR3aa: CAVTGTEAYEQYF

abundance: .
v_gene: TRBV7-9
len: 14
CDR3aa: CASGEAGEVYGYTF

abundance: .
v_gene: TRBV6-1
len: 10
CDR3aa: CASRSEKLFF

abundance: .
v_gene: TRBV19
len: 18
CDR3aa: CASSIVGGAPSGANVLTF

abundance: .
v_gene: TRBV28
len: 13
CDR3aa: CASANRDGVGLFF

abundance: .
v_gene: TRBV6-5
len: 15
CDR3aa: CASSSGTASIYGYTF

abundance: .
v_gene: TRBV27
len: 13
CDR3aa: CASSFNPYEKLFF

abundance: .
v_gene: TRBV21-1
len: 14
CDR3aa: CASSKAGPVPEQFF

abundance: .
v_gene: TRBV18
len: 14
CDR3aa: CASSPGRYNQPQHF

abundance: .
v_gene: TRBV27
len: 12
CDR3aa: CASSLLTDTQYF

abundance: .
v_gene: TRBV7-8
len: 14
CDR3aa: CASRPRGDRDEQYF

abundance: .
v_gene: TRBV7-9
len: 15
CDR3aa: CASSPPGQGAYEQYF

abundance: .
v_gene: TRBV25-1
len: 14
CDR3aa: CASRRQGPTGELFF

abundance: .
v_gene: TRBV13
len: 13
CDR3aa: CASSPGQKYEQYF

abundance: few
v_gene: TRBV19
len: 15
CDR3aa: CASSPGIAGPGELFF

abundance: .
v_gene: TRBV6-6
len: 15
CDR3aa: CASINLSGGQETQYF

abundance: .
v_gene: TRBV28
len: 16
CDR3aa: CASRPAGNQDPDTQYF

abundance: .
v_gene: TRBV30
len: 14
CDR3aa: CAWGRGLAEETQYF

abundance: .
v_gene: TRBV9
len: 17
CDR3aa: CASSPRTSGRFTGELFF

abundance: .
v_gene: TRBV27
len: 15
CDR3aa: CASSLSPWTNTEAFF

abundance: .
v_gene: TRBV29-1
len: 11
CDR3aa: CSVGISYEQYF

abundance: .
v_gene: TRBV19
len: 14
CDR3aa: CASSMRGHGREQYF

abundance: .
v_gene: TRBV6-5
len: 15
CDR3aa: CASSSGTGDSYEQYF

abundance: .
v_gene: TRBV11-2
len: 16
CDR3aa: CASSRGLAGGWNEQFF

abundance: .
v_gene: TRBV4-1
len: 16
CDR3aa: CASSQGYRDRPYEQYF

abundance: .
v_gene: TRBV6-5
len: 15
CDR3aa: CASSPDRNSYNEQFF

abundance: .
v_gene: TRBV9
len: 16
CDR3aa: CASSVETGFSTGELFF

abundance: .
v_gene: TRBV4-1
len: 14
CDR3aa: CASSQIQGRPEAFF

abundance: .
v_gene: TRBV7-9
len: 14
CDR3aa: CASSSLTNRHEQYF

abundance: .
v_gene: TRBV9
len: 16
CDR3aa: CASSVEGDPTGYEQYF

abundance: .
v_gene: TRBV27
len: 16
CDR3aa: CASSLSGTDMNTEAFF

abundance: .
v_gene: TRBV7-9
len: 15
CDR3aa: CASSLGGQKYNEQFF

abundance: .
v_gene: TRBV27
len: 14
CDR3aa: CASSLSPTPYEQYF

abundance: .
v_gene: TRBV28
len: 14
CDR3aa: CASSLRGARQPQHF